The T cell receptor (beta chain) described here comes from a study of graft-versus-host responses after intestinal transplantation. Across the whole study: Recipients had multivisceral, liver-intestinal, or isolated intestinal transplants. Anti-thymocyte globulin was used for induction in all recipients, who then took tacrolimus and steroids for approximately three years.

Clones were read by immunoSEQ multiplex PCR, and TCRdb kept only the in-frame ones, dropping some. The sample comprises about 120,000 clones, approximately 95% of which are singletons, and around 3% rests with the top ten. Findings and caveats of the study: The study associated peak circulating GvH clone levels with early post-transplant HvG declines. Marrow from the recipient contained GvH clones, some of which had appeared first in ileum or blood.

This clone is a singleton in its sample. The antigen remains undetermined. Trimming pared 4 bases from V and 8 bases from J, leaving 8 bases between. Per germline, CDR1 LNHDA and CDR2 SQIVND (reference sequence). The CDR3 runs 11 residues. The TCR sequence derives from a human donor who received an intestinal transplant. The chain recombines TRBV19 with TRBJ1-2, with a possible D match to TRBD1 (5 bases). Sequencing was performed on unstimulated CD8+ T cells sorted from spleen or lymph node cells, taken before intestinal transplant. The CDR3 sequence is CASSTGGGYTF. CDR3 nucleotide sequence: TGTGCCAGTAGTACCGGGGGGGGCTACACCTTC.